This entry lists 11 T cell receptor beta chains sequenced from one sample in a study of T cell clonality in common variable immunodeficiency. Method: immunoSEQ multiplex PCR; TCRdb's copy keeps in-frame clones and lacks some. The sample was found to contain about 64,000 clones, and every one recurs. Sequencing was carried out using peripheral blood mononuclear cells. The origin of the receptors is a person aged 18 to 69 in good health.

This clone was recorded many times. The CDR3 is cut off 3 residues early in the read; its end comes from the germline J gene. The rearrangement links TRBV6-2 or TRBV6-3 to TRBJ2-5; TRBD1 aligns across 7 bases. The V gene's germline CDR1 is MNHEY and CDR2 SVGEGT. Trimming at V came to 2 bases and at J to 5 bases, leaving 11 bases not matched to a gene. CDR3 length equals 16 residues. The covered CDR3 bases are TGTGCCAGCAGTTACCGCCGACAGGGCCTTTGGGAGACC. It codes for CASSYRRQGLWET. The full CDR3 protein is CASSYRRQGLWETQYF.

This clone was counted many times. The read terminates 3 residues before the CDR3 end, so the remaining end is supplied by the germline J gene. V usage is TRBV12-3 or TRBV12-4 and J usage is TRBJ1-2, with TRBD1 identical over 8 bases. CDR3 size: 16 residues. The ends lost 1 base at V and 7 bases at J; junction bases unmatched: 11. CDR3 DNA (partial): TGTGCCAGCAGTTTAGGACACGAATCAGGGGGCTTTGGC. As protein: CASSLGHESGGFG. The entire CDR3 protein is CASSLGHESGGFGYTF.

At least ten counts were recorded for this clone. The read comes to an end 3 residues before the CDR3 does, leaving the germline J gene to fill in the end. The V call is TRBV5-6, the J call TRBJ1-1, with TRBD1 as a possible D gene (5 bases). The length of the CDR3 is 15 residues. The V end was cut by 4 bases, the J end by 1 base, with 14 bases between. Germline CDR1 and CDR2: SGHDT and YYEEEE. The covered CDR3 bases are TGTGCCAGCAGCCCGGTCGGGGGAGAGAACACTGAA. Its protein product is CASSPVGGENTE. The whole CDR3 protein reads CASSPVGGENTEAFF.

As for this clone: The CDR3 extends 3 residues past the end of the read, so its final part is completed from the germline J gene. The chain uses TRBV7-9 and TRBJ2-5; 7 bases are shared with TRBD1. V lost 4 bases, J lost 5 bases, and 7 bases stayed unmatched. CDR1 and CDR2 (germline): SEHNR, FQNEAQ (reference sequence). The CDR3 is 14 residues long. The CDR3 bases that were read are TGTGCCAGCAGCTGGGCAGGGGGAACCGAGACC. Its protein is CASSWAGGTET. The whole CDR3 is CASSWAGGTETQYF.

There are many counts of this clone. The read ends 3 residues early relative to the CDR3; the germline J gene fills the gap. The V gene is TRBV5-1, the J gene TRBJ2-1; weak D call: TRBD2 (6 bases). The CDR3 has 14 residues. Trimming removed 2 bases at V and 5 bases at J, with 11 bases between. CDR1 is SGHRS and CDR2 is YFSETQ in the germline V gene. Partial CDR3 DNA: TGCGCCAGCAGCTTCCGGGACTTCAACAATGAG. Amino acid sequence: CASSFRDFNNE. The full CDR3 protein is CASSFRDFNNEQFF.

Worth noting for this clone: The CDR3 is cut off 3 residues early in the read; its end comes from the germline J gene. V usage is TRBV19 and J usage is TRBJ2-1, with TRBD2 as a possible D gene (6 bases). Trimming took off 6 bases at V and 4 bases at J, with 13 bases between the two ends. The CDR3 consists of 14 residues. Germline V gene lookup returns CDR1 LNHDA and CDR2 SQIVND (reference sequence). CDR3 loop: CASRAGTPYNEQFF. The CDR3 bases that were read are TGTGCCAGTAGGGCCGGGACTCCTTACAATGAG.

This clone has at least ten counts. From the germline J gene comes the end of the CDR3, since the read stops 3 residues before it. The chain combines TRBV19 with TRBJ2-3; maybe TRBD1 (6 bases). The ends were cut back, 6 bases at V and 2 bases at J, with 9 bases in the middle. CDR3 size: 13 residues. Germline V gene sequence: CDR1 LNHDA, CDR2 SQIVND (reference sequence). The part of the CDR3 DNA that was read is TGTGCCAGTAGCCAGGGGAACACAGATACG. Translated: CASSQGNTDT. The CDR3, in full, reads CASSQGNTDTQYF.

In its sample, this clone was seen many times. Sequence at one end of the junction differs from germline and may be a read error. The read falls 3 residues short of the CDR3 end, and the missing part is taken from the germline J gene. This rearrangement joins TRBV7-7 to TRBJ2-5; tentatively, D is TRBD1 (6 bases). This CDR3 is 15 amino acids long. The germline V gene encodes CDR1 SSHAT and CDR2 FNYEAQ (reference sequence). CDR3 loop: CASSLVTGIQETQYF. The sequenced part of the CDR3 DNA is TGTGCTAGCAGCTTAGTTACAGGGATCCAAGAGACC. Combining the CDR3 with reference TRBV7-7 and TRBJ2-5 gives the whole variable domain GAGVSQSPRYKVTKRGQDVTLRCDPISSHATLYWYQQALGQGPEFLTYFNYEAQPDKSGLPSDRFSAERPEGSISTLTIQRTEQRDSAMYRCASSLVTGIQETQYFGPGTRLLVL.

This clone was counted many times. The CDR3 goes on 3 residues after the read ends, and that part is filled in from the germline J gene. The chain links TRBV9 to TRBJ1-2; 10 nucleotides agree with TRBD1. This CDR3 has 15 residues. Germline lookup yields CDR1 SGDLS and CDR2 YYNGEE. Trimming took 1 base from V and 5 from J; bases not matched to a gene: 5. The CDR3 protein is CASSVSGTGDYGYTF. The sequenced part of the CDR3 DNA is TGTGCCAGCAGCGTATCTGGGACAGGGGATTATGGC. The entire variable domain, with the rest obtained from reference TRBV9 and TRBJ1-2, is as follows: DSGVTQTPKHLITATGQRVTLRCSPRSGDLSVYWYQQSLDQGLQFLIQYYNGEERAKGNILERFSAQQFPDLHSELNLSSLELGDSALYFCASSVSGTGDYGYTFGSGTRLTVV.

Points on this clone: The read stops 3 residues short of the end of the CDR3; the missing end is completed from the germline J gene. The rearrangement uses TRBV29-1 and TRBJ2-1; TRBD2 matches at 9 bases. V shed 6 bases and J 4 bases; nucleotides not matched to a gene: 10. Germline V gene sequence: CDR1 SQVTM, CDR2 ANQGSEA. The CDR3 has 15 amino acids. The CDR3 loop reads CSVIPGLASYNEQFF. The sequenced part of the CDR3 DNA is TGCAGCGTGATACCGGGACTAGCTTCTTACAATGAG.

There are many counts of this clone. With the read ending 3 residues before the CDR3 end, the germline J gene is used to fill in that end. The J gene is TRBJ2-3, the V gene TRBV7-2, with D perhaps TRBD1 (6 bases). The CDR3 loop spans 14 amino acids. CDR1 and CDR2 (germline): SGHTA, FQGNSA. V shed 7 bases and J shed 2 bases, with 13 bases lying between them. The covered CDR3 bases are TGTGCCAGCAATCAGGGACATTTCACAGATACG. This codes for CASNQGHFTDT. The whole CDR3 sequence is CASNQGHFTDTQYF.